This entry lists 8 T cell receptor beta chains sequenced from one sample in a study of technical replicates of blood from several donors (dated by TCRdb to about 2017). The method was the immunoSEQ multiplex PCR assay. TCRdb stores this immuneACCESS table with in-frame sequences only. Part of the clones is absent; in the studies checked, under half of the shortfall reflects unresolved V genes, and no reason is known for the rest. The sample records fewer than 20,000 clones, 82% of which are singletons. 9.5% to 13% of the sample rests with the top ten. The sample taken for sequencing was PBMCs. Receptor source: a human donor in good health. Some clones in this sample may be carry-over from other donors' samples.

The chain links TRBV5-1 to TRBJ1-1, with 10 bases identical to TRBD1. There are 16 residues in the CDR3. The J segment lost 3 bases and the V segment lost 3 bases, leaving 8 bases of the junction unmatched. CDR1 and CDR2 (germline): SGHRS, YFSETQ. The DNA for the CDR3 is TGCGCCAGCAGCTCCACCGGGACAGGGGTATACACTGAAGCTTTCTTT. Its protein is CASSSTGTGVYTEAFF.

This clone was detected only a few times. The chain uses TRBV6-5 and TRBJ1-5; no definite D call. Germline CDR1 reads MNHEY; CDR2 reads SVGAGI. Trimming took 5 bases from V and 7 from J, leaving 15 bases between them. CDR3 length: 14 amino acids. The CDR3 spells CASSPGREGQPQHF. The CDR3 DNA reads as TGTGCCAGCAGTCCTGGACGGGAAGGCCAGCCCCAGCATTTT.

CDR3 sequence: CASSLLAGDYEQYF. In nucleotides, the CDR3 is TGTGCCAGCAGCCTCCTAGCGGGAGACTACGAGCAGTACTTC. The rearrangement links TRBV2 to TRBJ2-7, with 10 bases lining up with TRBD2. With V trimmed by 6 bases and J by 3 bases, 5 bases remained unmatched. From germline, CDR1 is SNHLY and CDR2 FYNNEI. CDR3 size: 14 residues.

This clone was counted a few times. The V gene is TRBV10-3, the J gene TRBJ1-1; the match to TRBD1 covers 7 bases. The CDR3 loop spans 14 amino acids. V shed 7 bases, J shed 3 bases, and the junction held 8 bases outside the gene matches. CDR1 ENHRY and CDR2 SYGVKD come from the germline V gene. The DNA for the CDR3 is TGTGCCATCACCCGGCAGGGGGTGGACACTGAAGCTTTCTTT. It specifies CAITRQGVDTEAFF.

The V and J genes are TRBV11-3 and TRBJ2-1; 8 bases map to TRBD1. V was clipped by 2 bases and J by 9 bases; unmatched bases: 15. The CDR3 has 17 amino acids. The germline gives CDR1 SGHNT, CDR2 YENEEA. The CDR3 coding sequence is TGTGCCAGCAGCTTAACGTCCCGGAGACAGGGGATCGGTGAGCAGTTCTTC. As protein: CASSLTSRRQGIGEQFF.

Only one count was recorded for this clone. This chain uses TRBV23-1 with TRBJ1-2, with TRBD1 matching over 9 bases. TRBV23-1 is an ORF, and what it does is uncertain. The CDR3 loop spans 16 amino acids. Trimming at V came to 3 bases and at J to 3 bases, leaving 8 bases not matched to a gene. In nucleotides, the CDR3 is TGCGCCAGCAGTCATTCCTCCGGGACAGGGTACTATGGCTACACCTTC. It encodes CASSHSSGTGYYGYTF.

This chain joins TRBV4-1 and TRBJ2-5, with 7 bases aligning to TRBD2. The CDR3 is 15 residues long. The V gene's germline CDR1 is MGHRA and CDR2 YSYEKL. V was clipped by 2 bases and J by 1 base; unmatched bases: 4. CDR3: CASSQNREVQETQYF. The CDR3 DNA reads TGCGCCAGCAGCCAAAATCGGGAGGTCCAAGAGACCCAGTACTTC.

V and J are TRBV27 and TRBJ2-2, with a weak D call TRBD1 (9 bases). Trimming pared 5 bases from V and 6 bases from J, leaving 19 bases between. CDR1 is MNHEY, CDR2 SMNVEV, per germline (reference sequence). This CDR3 contains 16 residues. The CDR3 spells CASSRGGQGSPGELFF. The DNA of the CDR3 is TGTGCCAGCAGTCGGGGGGGACAGGGATCCCCCGGGGAGCTGTTTTTT.